The source of this T cell receptor (beta chain) is a study of blood T cell repertoires in COVID-19. Study-level information: COVID-19 samples, acute and convalescent, were from the United States, Italy and Spain. In each case, the material was cDNA or gDNA derived from T cells, B-cell-depleted T cells, or PBMCs.

Germline V gene data show CDR1 as LGHDT and CDR2 as YNNKEL (reference sequence). The CDR3 has 14 amino acids. J was trimmed by 10 bases and V by 1 base; bases with no gene match: 3. Seattle's enrolled individuals joined amid active infection and were then monitored longitudinally. Study processing details: Estimation of nucleated cell counts relied on the amplification of reference gene primers. Method: immunoSEQ multiplex PCR; TCRdb's copy keeps in-frame clones and lacks some. From that table come the V and J calls and clone size; the DNA was used to work out D and trimming. The sample has roughly 570,000 clones, less than 90% seen once; the top ten hold less than 9.5%.

This receptor was identified in a woman aged 50 to 65 with COVID-19, enrolled during active disease. Sequencing was carried out using peripheral blood. The rearrangement links TRBV3-1 (or the pseudogene TRBV3-2) to TRBJ2-1, with 11 nucleotides matching TRBD2. The CDR3 region is CASSQGLAGGEQFF. CDR3 in DNA: TGTGCCAGCAGCCAAGGGCTAGCGGGGGGCGAGCAGTTCTTC.